The 29 T cell receptor beta chains presented below share a single source sample, sequenced in a study of control samples from healthy donors and cancer patients. Data came from immunoSEQ multiplex PCR; TCRdb stores just in-frame clones and leaves some out. This table holds 150,000 or so clones, approximately 92% found once. Sequenced material: blood. All receptors derive from a woman in her forties or fifties in good health.

This chain uses TRBV6-5 with TRBJ2-5; D not resolved. Germline CDR1 is MNHEY and CDR2 is SVGAGI. The germline V and J ends were trimmed by 7 bases and 5 bases, with 17 bases remaining between them. The CDR3 contains 14 residues. CDR3 bases: TGTGCCAGCAATAGGGTGGCAGGCACGGAGACCCAGTACTTC. This codes for CASNRVAGTETQYF.

CDR3 amino acids: CASSRGLAGGLRADTQYF. CDR3 DNA sequence: TGTGCCAGCAGCCGAGGACTAGCGGGAGGGCTCAGGGCAGATACGCAGTATTTT. The chain recombines TRBV28 with TRBJ2-3, with 15 bases that match TRBD2. Germline V gene data show CDR1 as MDHEN and CDR2 as SYDVKM. V dropped 6 bases and J dropped 4; count of bases not matched to a gene: 11. The CDR3 consists of 18 residues.

This clone came up once. The J gene is TRBJ1-3, the V gene TRBV10-2; D is uncertain. Germline lookup yields CDR1 WSHSY and CDR2 SAAADI. The V end lost 2 bases, the J end lost 0 bases, and 2 bases lay between the germline ends. This CDR3 comprises 13 residues. CDR3 sequence (DNA): TGCGCCAGCAGTGAGCACTCTGGAAACACCATATATTTT. Amino acid sequence: CASSEHSGNTIYF.

The J gene is TRBJ2-1, the V gene TRBV6-6; D unresolved. This CDR3 spans 13 amino acids. V gave up 6 bases and J gave up 5 bases, with 11 bases separating them. Germline V gives CDR1 MNHNY, CDR2 SVGAGI (reference sequence). The CDR3 reads CASRKTQHNEQFF. CDR3 sequence (DNA): TGTGCCAGCAGGAAGACTCAGCACAATGAGCAGTTCTTC.

The J gene is TRBJ1-4, the V gene TRBV5-4, with 9 bases aligning to TRBD1. CDR1 SGHNT and CDR2 YYREEE come from the germline V gene (reference sequence). The CDR3 is 15 amino acids. Germline trimming cut 2 bases from V and 4 bases from J; bases unmatched to any gene: 3. For the CDR3, the DNA is TGTGCCAGCAGCTTACGGACAGGGGATAATGAAAAACTGTTTTTT. Its translation: CASSLRTGDNEKLFF.

V gene TRBV3-1 (or the pseudogene TRBV3-2) combines with J gene TRBJ1-6, with D uncertain. The CDR3 sequence is 14 residues long. Trimming removed 0 bases from V and 7 bases from J, with 7 bases in between. CDR1 is LGHDT and CDR2 is YNNKEL in the germline V gene (reference sequence). The CDR3 nucleotides read TGTGCCAGCAGCCAAGATCTTTCCAATTCACCCCTCCACTTT. Translation: CASSQDLSNSPLHF.

The gene calls are TRBV30 and TRBJ2-3, with a tentative D call TRBD2 (5 bases). Trimming left V 4 bases short and J 2 bases short, with 22 bases between. Germline CDR1 is GTSNPN and CDR2 is SVGIG (reference sequence). This CDR3 spans 17 amino acids. The CDR3 loop reads CAWTAARTDSFTDTQYF. The CDR3 DNA reads TGTGCCTGGACTGCTGCCCGTACGGACTCCTTCACAGATACGCAGTATTTT.

This chain uses TRBV5-4 with TRBJ2-3; 10 bases align to TRBD2. Germline CDR1 SGHNT, CDR2 YYREEE (reference sequence). Trimming removed 4 bases from V and 6 bases from J; junction bases left unmatched: 14. This CDR3 spans 17 amino acids. CDR3 protein: CASSTTNSGGASDTQYF. The CDR3 bases are TGTGCCAGCAGCACCACAAACAGCGGGGGGGCCTCGGATACGCAGTATTTT.

The gene calls are TRBV4-1 and TRBJ1-6, with D maybe TRBD1 (6 bases). The CDR3 extends over 15 amino acids. Germline-derived CDR1 and CDR2 are MGHRA and YSYEKL. V was trimmed by 0 bases and J by 8 bases, leaving 11 bases between them. The CDR3, as DNA: TGCGCCAGCAGCCAAGAGCGGGGGGCTCATTCACCCCTCCACTTT. Protein: CASSQERGAHSPLHF.

The J gene is TRBJ2-5, the V gene TRBV28; D is unresolved. With 2 bases removed from V and 2 bases from J, the gap between germline ends came to 9 bases. There are 14 residues in the CDR3. The germline gives CDR1 MDHEN, CDR2 SYDVKM. CDR3: CASSLIATQETQYF. In nucleotides, the CDR3 is TGTGCCAGCAGTTTAATAGCTACGCAAGAGACCCAGTACTTC.

The CDR3 sequence is CASGLNGTGSSYEQYF. For the CDR3, the DNA is TGTGCCAGCGGCCTAAACGGGACAGGAAGCTCCTACGAGCAGTACTTC. The rearrangement joins TRBV21-1 to TRBJ2-7; the table's TRBD1 call for D was not verified on the DNA. TRBV21-1 is shown as a pseudogene. CDR3 size: 16 residues.

The chain is built from TRBV2 and TRBJ2-7; 8 bases agree with TRBD1. The trim removed 6 bases at V and 3 bases at J, leaving 7 bases unmatched. Germline loops: CDR1 SNHLY, CDR2 FYNNEI. This CDR3 has 14 residues. CDR3 loop: CASRRQGPNYEQYF. CDR3 sequence (DNA): TGTGCCAGCAGGAGACAGGGGCCCAACTACGAGCAGTACTTC.

The J gene is TRBJ1-3, the V gene TRBV6-5; D not certain. Germline CDR1 MNHEY, CDR2 SVGAGI. The CDR3 runs 15 residues. V was shortened by 0 bases and J by 1 base, with 7 bases between the two germline ends. CDR3 sequence: CASSYSLGSGNTIYF. The CDR3 nucleotides are TGTGCCAGCAGTTACTCGCTGGGTTCTGGAAACACCATATATTTT.

The chain combines TRBV5-4 with TRBJ1-1; the D gene is possibly TRBD1 (6 bases). The CDR3 consists of 16 residues. V shed 4 bases and J shed 0 bases, with 16 bases lying between them. Germline CDR1 and CDR2: SGHNT and YYREEE (reference sequence). In DNA, the CDR3 is TGTGCCAGCAGCCCTCCATCACAGGGATTGAACACTGAAGCTTTCTTT. It codes for CASSPPSQGLNTEAFF.

CDR3 protein: CASSQRNTEAFF. The CDR3 nucleotides are TGTGCCAGCAGTCAGAGGAACACTGAAGCTTTCTTT. The rearrangement links TRBV25-1 to TRBJ1-1; no clear D. Germline V gives CDR1 MGHDK, CDR2 SYGVNS. This CDR3 spans 12 amino acids. V was shortened by 5 bases and J by 1 base, with 5 bases between the two germline ends.

The sample holds one count of this clone. V usage is TRBV2 and J usage is TRBJ2-3; TRBD1 is a possible D gene (6 bases). From germline, CDR1 is SNHLY and CDR2 FYNNEI. V shed 8 bases and J shed 5 bases, with 14 bases lying between them. CDR3 length: 13 amino acids. CDR3 in amino acids: CASDRGFEDTQYF. CDR3 coding DNA: TGTGCCAGCGATAGGGGGTTTGAAGATACGCAGTATTTT.

This rearrangement joins TRBV19 to TRBJ1-4; 10 bases match TRBD1. CDR1 is LNHDA, CDR2 SQIVND, per germline (reference sequence). The V and J ends lost 3 bases and 10 bases, in that order; junction bases with no gene match: 5. CDR3 length equals 14 residues. CDR3 sequence: CASSMGTGVVKLFF. The CDR3, as DNA: TGTGCCAGTAGTATGGGGACAGGGGTGGTAAAACTGTTTTTT.

V usage is TRBV3-1 (or the pseudogene TRBV3-2) and J usage is TRBJ1-1; D remains ambiguous. V was shortened by 3 bases and J by 1 base, with 9 bases between the two germline ends. The CDR3 is made up of 14 amino acids. CDR1 is LGHDT, CDR2 YNNKEL, per germline (reference sequence). The DNA for the CDR3 is TGTGCCAGCAGCCAGGTAGGGCCGAACACTGAAGCTTTCTTT. Translating it yields CASSQVGPNTEAFF.

The table lists this clone with a few counts. The chain recombines TRBV6-5 with TRBJ1-1; D might be TRBD1 (6 bases). V shed 6 bases and J shed 1 base, with 9 bases lying between them. Germline V gene data show CDR1 as MNHEY and CDR2 as SVGAGI. This CDR3 has 13 residues. CDR3 in amino acids: CASRDRSNTEAFF. The CDR3, as DNA: TGTGCCAGCAGAGACAGGTCGAACACTGAAGCTTTCTTT.

The chain uses TRBV25-1 and TRBJ1-2; the D is unclear. Germline CDR1 is MGHDK and CDR2 is SYGVNS. This CDR3 has 14 amino acids. Between the trimmed V and J ends, which lost 11 bases and 8 bases, there was a span of 24 bases. The CDR3 DNA reads TGTGCCGGCATAACTCGGCGGAGAGGCGGCGGCTACACCTTC. Protein sequence: CAGITRRRGGGYTF.

V usage is TRBV19 and J usage is TRBJ2-5; TRBD1 aligns across 8 bases. The CDR3 extends over 16 amino acids. From germline, CDR1 is LNHDA and CDR2 SQIVND (reference sequence). Trimming at V came to 6 bases and at J to 4 bases, leaving 13 bases not matched to a gene. The CDR3 reads CASRGLAGGIRETQYF. CDR3 sequence (DNA): TGTGCCAGTAGGGGGTTGGCAGGGGGCATCCGAGAGACCCAGTACTTC.

The V gene is TRBV15, the J gene TRBJ1-1; D gene ambiguous. Deletions cut 7 bases from V and 1 base from J, with 16 bases between. There are 15 residues in the CDR3. Germline CDR1 is LNHNV and CDR2 is YYDKDF (reference sequence). This CDR3 is CATTLMRIGNTEAFF. CDR3 bases: TGTGCCACCACACTTATGCGGATAGGGAACACTGAAGCTTTCTTT.

In nucleotides, the CDR3 is TGTGCCAGCAGTGAAATCCCAACTCAGCCCCAGCATTTT. Protein sequence: CASSEIPTQPQHF. The V call is TRBV6-1, the J call TRBJ1-5; D is unresolved. The length of the CDR3 is 13 residues. Germline V lookup: CDR1 MNHNS, CDR2 SASEGT. The V and J ends lost 2 bases and 6 bases respectively, with 8 bases between them.

The chain employs TRBV5-1 and TRBJ2-7; 8 bases agree with TRBD1. V shed 4 bases and J 0 bases; nucleotides not matched to a gene: 3. The CDR3 runs to 14 residues. CDR1 SGHRS and CDR2 YFSETQ come from the germline V gene. The CDR3 DNA reads TGCGCCAGCAGCACGGGACAGGTCTCCTACGAGCAGTACTTC. Protein: CASSTGQVSYEQYF.

This chain uses TRBV4-1 with TRBJ1-5; D not resolved. V lost 1 base and J lost 7, with 8 bases in between. Germline values: CDR1 MGHRA, CDR2 YSYEKL. The CDR3 sequence is 13 residues long. This CDR3 reads CASSQVEQQPQHF. The CDR3 nucleotides are TGCGCCAGCAGCCAAGTAGAGCAACAGCCCCAGCATTTT.

This rearrangement joins TRBV4-1 to TRBJ1-5; maybe TRBD1 (6 bases). Germline lookup yields CDR1 MGHRA and CDR2 YSYEKL. The CDR3 contains 16 residues. With 0 bases removed from V and 1 base from J, the gap between germline ends came to 10 bases. The CDR3, as DNA: TGCGCCAGCAGCCAAGAGGGGGCCTCGAGCAATCAGCCCCAGCATTTT. Its protein product is CASSQEGASSNQPQHF.

The chain carries TRBV15 and TRBJ1-2; D is undetermined. Germline-derived CDR1 and CDR2 are LNHNV and YYDKDF (reference sequence). The CDR3 has 15 amino acids. Trimming stripped 4 bases from V and 9 bases from J, with 21 bases between. CDR3 region: CATSIPGPPWYSYTF. The CDR3 nucleotides read TGTGCCACCAGCATCCCCGGGCCGCCTTGGTATAGCTACACCTTC.

The J gene is TRBJ2-1, the V gene TRBV13, with 9 bases lining up with TRBD1. Germline assignment: CDR1 PRHDT and CDR2 FYEKMQ (reference sequence). This CDR3 has 17 amino acids. Trimming at V came to 5 bases and at J to 3 bases, leaving 11 bases not matched to a gene. CDR3 nucleotides: TGTGCCAGCAGCGGAGCGTCGGGGACAGGGCTCTACAATGAGCAGTTCTTC. Amino acid sequence: CASSGASGTGLYNEQFF. The variable domain in full, with the rest retrieved from reference TRBV13 and TRBJ2-1, is AAGVIQSPRHLIKEKRETATLKCYPIPRHDTVYWYQQGPGQDPQFLISFYEKMQSDKGSIPDRFSAQQFSDYHSELNMSSLELGDSALYFCASSGASGTGLYNEQFFGPGTRLTVL.

The chain combines TRBV6-5 with TRBJ2-3, with 8 bases identical to TRBD2. Germline loops: CDR1 MNHEY, CDR2 SVGAGI. V shed 6 bases and J 3 bases; nucleotides not matched to a gene: 5. This CDR3 contains 14 residues. The CDR3 sequence is CASRKRGGTDTQYF. In DNA, the CDR3 is TGTGCCAGCAGAAAACGGGGGGGGACAGATACGCAGTATTTT.